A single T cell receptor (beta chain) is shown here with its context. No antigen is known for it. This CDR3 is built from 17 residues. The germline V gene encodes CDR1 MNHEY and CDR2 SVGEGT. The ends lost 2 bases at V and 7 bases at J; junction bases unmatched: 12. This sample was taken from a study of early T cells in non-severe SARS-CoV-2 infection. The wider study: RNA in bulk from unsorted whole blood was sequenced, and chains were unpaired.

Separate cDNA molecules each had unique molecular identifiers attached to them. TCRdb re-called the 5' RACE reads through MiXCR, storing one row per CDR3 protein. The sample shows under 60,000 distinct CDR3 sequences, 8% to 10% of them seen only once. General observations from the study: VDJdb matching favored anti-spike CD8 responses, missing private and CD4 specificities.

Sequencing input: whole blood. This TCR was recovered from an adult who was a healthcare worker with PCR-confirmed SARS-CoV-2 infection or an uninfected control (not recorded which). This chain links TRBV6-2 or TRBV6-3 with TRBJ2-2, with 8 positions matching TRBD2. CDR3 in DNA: TGTGCCAGCAGTTACACCGCCGAGAGCGGGAGAAACGGGGAGCTGTTTTTT. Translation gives CASSYTAESGRNGELFF.